The clone carrying this TCR beta chain came up many times. Its antigen is currently unknown. Mouse gene names and germline throughout. The sequence runs out 4 residues before the end of the CDR3; the remainder is reconstructed from the germline J gene. The data are from a study of CD8+ T cells in alopecia areata. Study information: The graft donors were approximately 6-13-month-old C3H/HeJ mice with spontaneous alopecia, and their skin went to approximately 6-11-week-old female C3H/HeJ mice. Study observations and caveats: Although TCR sharing was seen in mice, sharing across patients was less clear, possibly for HLA-related reasons. The study found higher clonality in lesional than normal scalp, especially in alopecia totalis/universalis. Scalp sample data also include resident alphabeta T cells from normal skin.

Cutaneous lymph nodes were pooled and cells sorted by CD4, CD8alpha, NKG2D, NKG2ACE and more. After isolation, RNA underwent reverse transcription to generate cDNA as the sequencing template. Only in-frame clones appear in the TCRdb table, and some are missing; sequencing was by immunoSEQ multiplex PCR. The sample holds 15,000 to 20,000 clones, and no clone turns up only once. Germline values: CDR1 FNHDT, CDR2 SITEND (reference sequence). CDR3 size: 11 residues. This sequence joins TRBV19 and TRBJ2-1, with no clear D. Sequenced material: CD8+ T cells sorted from a lymph node. This receptor was obtained from a C3H/HeJ mouse with alopecia areata. The strain's MHC: H2-k. The CDR3: CASSSKAEQFF. The sequenced part of the CDR3 DNA is TGTGCCAGCAGTTCCAAAGCT.